Listed here are 29 T cell receptor beta chains from one sample, sequenced in a study of blood T cells in healthy people across ages. Through a sample-barcoded 5' primer and a J-beta primer mix, a second PCR was run for about 6 to 11 cycles. TCRdb analysed the 5' RACE reads with MiXCR anew, one entry per CDR3 protein. Of more than 650,000 distinct CDR3 sequences listed, under 30% were seen once; the top ten hold over 2.5%. In addition, the sample was reused for a study of T cells of mothers and their children.

The sequenced material came from blood. The source is a boy aged 5 to 17 in good health.

This clonotype has only a few counts. The genes are TRBV28 and TRBJ2-4; D is undetermined. The V and J ends lost 7 bases and 4 bases respectively, with 14 bases between them. Germline V gene lookup returns CDR1 MDHEN and CDR2 SYDVKM. The CDR3 is 14 amino acids. This chain's CDR3 is CASTPTENKNIQYF. The CDR3 DNA reads as TGTGCCAGCACCCCGACGGAGAATAAAAACATTCAGTACTTC.

This clonotype has a single count. This chain connects TRBV10-3 to TRBJ1-2, with 7 positions matching TRBD1. V lost 6 bases and J lost 5; bases outside the gene matches: 12. The CDR3 contains 15 residues. CDR1 and CDR2 from the germline V gene are ENHRY and SYGVKD. CDR3 in amino acids: CAIRDDRALKYGYTF. The CDR3, as DNA: TGTGCCATCAGGGACGACAGGGCCCTTAAGTATGGCTACACCTTC.

This clonotype was seen a handful of times. This chain links TRBV28 with TRBJ1-3, with D unclear. The CDR3 length is 14 residues. Germline V gives CDR1 MDHEN, CDR2 SYDVKM. Trimming took 6 bases from V and 7 from J, leaving 16 bases between them. The CDR3 DNA reads TGTGCCAGCAGGTTGATGTGGTCCGGGAACACCATATATTTT. Encoded protein: CASRLMWSGNTIYF. The variable domain in full, completed from reference TRBV28 and TRBJ1-3, reads DVKVTQSSRYLVKRTGEKVFLECVQDMDHENMFWYRQDPGLGLRLIYFSYDVKMKEKGDIPEGYSVSREKKERFSLILESASTNQTSMYLCASRLMWSGNTIYFGEGSWLTVV.

The chain carries TRBV2 and TRBJ2-3; TRBD1 matches 10 bases. Germline V CDR1 and CDR2: SNHLY, FYNNEI. V gave up 2 bases and J gave up 6 bases; unmatched junction bases: 5. The CDR3 length is 15 residues. CDR3 DNA sequence: TGTGCCAGCAGTGAACCGGGACAGGGGAGGGATACGCAGTATTTT. Translating gives CASSEPGQGRDTQYF.

J is TRBJ1-1 and V is TRBV12-3 or TRBV12-4, with 8 bases identical to TRBD1. J lost 7 bases, V lost 6 bases, and 7 bases had no gene match. The CDR3 length is 13 residues. The CDR3 sequence: CASSDRGFNEAFF. The CDR3 bases are TGTGCCAGCAGCGACAGGGGATTCAATGAAGCTTTCTTT.

The genes are TRBV20-1 and TRBJ2-5; 11 nucleotides align to TRBD1. The J call may be incorrect, as the DNA end agrees better with TRBJ2-7. Germline loops: CDR1 DFQATT, CDR2 SNEGSKA (reference sequence). There are 14 residues in the CDR3. The CDR3 loop reads CSAPGTGGNYEQYF. The CDR3 bases are TGCAGTGCTCCAGGGACAGGGGGAAACTACGAGCAGTACTTC.

This clonotype showed up just a few times. J is TRBJ1-5 and V is TRBV5-6; 8 bases align to TRBD1. Losses at the gene ends were 3 bases for V and 2 bases for J; bases not matched to a gene: 10. The CDR3 has 17 amino acids. The V gene's germline CDR1 is SGHDT and CDR2 YYEEEE. The CDR3 DNA sequence: TGTGCCAGCAGCTCGGCCCACTTGGGACAGGGCAATCAGCCCCAGCATTTT. Encoded protein: CASSSAHLGQGNQPQHF.

The chain combines TRBV18 with TRBJ1-2, with 9 bases fitting TRBD1. Germline V gene data show CDR1 as KGHSH and CDR2 as LQKENI. Germline trimming cut 3 bases from V and 3 bases from J; bases unmatched to any gene: 8. The CDR3 has 16 residues. The CDR3 region has the DNA TGTGCCAGCTCACCCAGCGTGGGACAGGGTGACTATGGCTACACCTTC. Translated, it gives CASSPSVGQGDYGYTF.

The V gene is TRBV5-1, the J gene TRBJ2-5, with 7 bases that match TRBD2. This CDR3 is built from 15 residues. The trim removed 2 bases at V and 5 bases at J, leaving 9 bases unmatched. Germline CDR1 SGHRS, CDR2 YFSETQ. Here the CDR3 reads CASSFLAEGRETQYF. The CDR3 nucleotides read TGCGCCAGCAGCTTTCTAGCGGAGGGACGGGAGACCCAGTACTTC.

V gene TRBV11-2 combines with J gene TRBJ2-1; D unclear. Germline-derived CDR1 and CDR2 are SGHAT and FQNNGV. The germline V and J ends were trimmed by 5 bases and 12 bases, with 11 bases remaining between them. The CDR3 is made up of 11 amino acids. The CDR3 bases are TGTGCCAGCAGCCGGCAGTCAGGGCAGTTCTTC. Its protein is CASSRQSGQFF.

This clonotype was counted between two and nine times. This sequence joins TRBV7-6 and TRBJ1-6; 7 bases align to TRBD1. Germline loops: CDR1 SGHVS, CDR2 FNYEAQ. The J segment lost 5 bases and the V segment lost 5 bases, leaving 6 bases of the junction unmatched. The CDR3 consists of 15 residues. CDR3 loop: CASSRQGMDNSPLHF. Here the CDR3 DNA reads TGTGCCAGCAGCAGACAGGGCATGGATAATTCACCCCTCCACTTT.

In this sample, this clonotype turned up a few times. The chain joins TRBV19 to TRBJ2-3, with TRBD2 matching over 13 bases. V gave up 5 bases and J gave up 2 bases; unmatched junction bases: 7. The V gene's germline CDR1 is LNHDA and CDR2 SQIVND (reference sequence). The CDR3 totals 17 residues. CDR3 nucleotides: TGTGCCAGTAGTGAATGGACTAGCGGGAGTTCCACAGATACGCAGTATTTT. It translates to CASSEWTSGSSTDTQYF.

This clonotype was counted only a few times. This chain links TRBV27 with TRBJ2-1; D unclear. Germline CDR1 reads MNHEY; CDR2 reads SMNVEV (reference sequence). The CDR3 is 13 amino acids. V was shortened by 2 bases and J by 6 bases, with 8 bases between the two germline ends. CDR3 sequence: CASSLQSPNEQFF. Here the CDR3 DNA reads TGTGCCAGCAGTTTACAGTCCCCCAATGAGCAGTTCTTC.

This clonotype was observed a few times. The chain is built from TRBV6-1 and TRBJ1-2, with TRBD1 as a possible D gene (5 bases). CDR3 length equals 12 residues. V gave up 8 bases and J gave up 8 bases, with 15 bases separating them. Germline CDR1 and CDR2: MNHNS and SASEGT. The CDR3 loop is CASGRQGAGYTF. Written as DNA, the CDR3 is TGTGCCAGCGGCCGGCAAGGGGCAGGCTACACCTTC.

This rearrangement joins TRBV2 to TRBJ2-1; tentatively, D is TRBD2 (6 bases). With 10 bases removed from V and 2 bases from J, the gap between germline ends came to 18 bases. This CDR3 comprises 15 residues. Germline V gene sequence: CDR1 SNHLY, CDR2 FYNNEI. CDR3 nucleotides: TGTGCCACCCAACCCGGAGGGGCTCCCTACAATGAGCAGTTCTTC. Translation: CATQPGGAPYNEQFF.

The chain combines TRBV12-5 with TRBJ1-4; D unresolved. The V end was cut by 2 bases, the J end by 3 bases, with 13 bases between. The CDR3 spans 16 residues. Germline V CDR1 and CDR2: LGHNT, FRNRAP. The CDR3 is CASGLFLGSANEKLFF. As DNA, the CDR3 is TGTGCTAGTGGTTTGTTTCTGGGCAGCGCTAATGAAAAACTGTTTTTT.

The J gene is TRBJ2-5, the V gene TRBV12-3 or TRBV12-4; the match to TRBD2 covers 8 bases. This CDR3 has 15 amino acids. V shed 2 bases and J 2 bases; nucleotides not matched to a gene: 4. The CDR3 region is CASSLQAGDQETQYF. CDR3 nucleotides: TGTGCCAGCAGTTTACAAGCGGGGGATCAAGAGACCCAGTACTTC.

This sequence joins TRBV2 and TRBJ2-7; TRBD2 aligns across 13 bases. Germline V gives CDR1 SNHLY, CDR2 FYNNEI. The CDR3 sequence is 17 residues long. V dropped 11 bases and J dropped 0; count of bases not matched to a gene: 13. CDR3 DNA: TGTGCCCGTCAGCAGTCGACTAGCGGGGGGTCCTCCTACGAGCAGTACTTC. This encodes CARQQSTSGGSSYEQYF.

V and J are TRBV12-3 or TRBV12-4 and TRBJ2-5; 9 bases fit TRBD1. This CDR3 region has 15 residues. Trimming took 5 bases from V and 5 from J; bases not matched to a gene: 9. The CDR3 loop reads CASSMGQGGAETQYF. For the CDR3, the DNA is TGTGCCAGCAGTATGGGACAGGGAGGAGCGGAGACCCAGTACTTC.

The chain has TRBV9 and TRBJ2-6, with 8 nucleotides matching TRBD2. Looked up from germline, CDR1 is SGDLS and CDR2 is YYNGEE. The CDR3 loop spans 21 amino acids. Trimming cost V 4 bases and J 4 bases; bases outside gene matches: 22. The DNA for the CDR3 is TGTGCCAGCAGCCCCCCTTTGGGGACTAGTCGTGTTTCGTCCGGGGCCAACGTCCTGACTTTC. Protein sequence: CASSPPLGTSRVSSGANVLTF.

The sample holds a few counts of this clonotype. This sequence joins TRBV3-1 and TRBJ2-7, with TRBD2 identical over 7 bases. The germline CDR1 and CDR2 sequences are LGHDT and YNNKEL (reference sequence). The CDR3 is 14 residues long. The ends lost 4 bases at V and 5 bases at J; junction bases unmatched: 8. CDR3 sequence reads: CASSLLGGVHEQYF. CDR3 DNA: TGTGCCAGCAGCCTCCTGGGAGGGGTGCACGAGCAGTACTTC.

This clonotype was seen once. For the CDR3, the DNA is TGTGCCAGCAGCCAAGAGATGGGCACTGAAGCTTTCTTT. It specifies CASSQEMGTEAFF. V is TRBV3-1 and J is TRBJ1-1; no clear D. Germline-derived CDR1 and CDR2 are LGHDT and YNNKEL (reference sequence). V was shortened by 0 bases and J by 4 bases, with 6 bases between the two germline ends. This CDR3 spans 13 amino acids.

The chain has TRBV9 and TRBJ1-5, with D uncertain. With 0 bases removed from V and 0 bases from J, the gap between germline ends came to 7 bases. The length of the CDR3 is 15 residues. Germline values: CDR1 SGDLS, CDR2 YYNGEE. Here the CDR3 DNA reads TGTGCCAGCAGCGTAGATGGCTATAGCAATCAGCCCCAGCATTTT. Protein product: CASSVDGYSNQPQHF.

This clonotype was found a few times. The gene calls are TRBV6-1 and TRBJ2-5; D may be TRBD2 (5 bases). The V gene's germline CDR1 is MNHNS and CDR2 SASEGT. V was clipped by 6 bases and J by 2 bases, with 13 bases between them. The CDR3 has 14 residues. The CDR3 bases are TGTGCCAGCAGAAAGGGAGTAGGTCAAGAGACCCAGTACTTC. Translation gives CASRKGVGQETQYF.

This chain joins TRBV29-1 and TRBJ2-2, with D hard to call. The V gene lost 4 bases and the J gene lost 4 bases, with 4 bases spanning the gap. The germline V gene has CDR1 SQVTM and CDR2 ANQGSEA. CDR3 size: 11 residues. CDR3: CSVGGTGELFF. In nucleotides, the CDR3 is TGCAGCGTTGGTGGCACCGGGGAGCTGTTTTTT.

This clonotype has just a few counts. This chain links TRBV20-1 with TRBJ1-1; no clear D. Germline V gene lookup returns CDR1 DFQATT and CDR2 SNEGSKA (reference sequence). Between the trimmed V and J ends, which lost 5 bases and 1 base, there was a span of 11 bases. CDR3 length: 13 amino acids. The CDR3 DNA is TGCAGTGCTTCCCCGACATCGAACACTGAAGCTTTCTTT. Its protein product is CSASPTSNTEAFF.

The chain has TRBV5-1 and TRBJ2-5, with D possibly matching TRBD1 (6 bases). The V and J ends lost 4 bases and 2 bases respectively, with 9 bases between them. CDR3 length: 13 amino acids. Germline values: CDR1 SGHRS, CDR2 YFSETQ. CDR3 in DNA: TGCGCCAGCAGCGCGGACAGACAAGAGACCCAGTACTTC. Translation: CASSADRQETQYF.

V is TRBV5-1 and J is TRBJ2-3, with TRBD1 matching 8 bases. Germline lookup yields CDR1 SGHRS and CDR2 YFSETQ. Trimming at V came to 3 bases and at J to 15 bases, leaving 9 bases not matched to a gene. The CDR3 sequence is 12 residues long. CDR3 region: CASSWDRTASYF. The CDR3 DNA reads as TGCGCCAGCAGCTGGGACAGGACAGCGTCCTATTTT. Together with reference TRBV5-1 and TRBJ2-3, the CDR3 gives the full variable domain: KAGVTQTPRYLIKTRGQQVTLSCSPISGHRSVSWYQQTPGQGLQFLFEYFSETQRNKGNFPGRFSGRQFSNSRSEMNVSTLELGDSALYLCASSWDRTASYFGPGTRLTVL.

The gene calls are TRBV5-1 and TRBJ2-1, with TRBD1 matching 9 bases. This CDR3 is 18 amino acids long. Per the germline V gene, CDR1 is SGHRS and CDR2 is YFSETQ. J gave up 4 bases and V 1 base, and 12 bases lay outside the gene matches. As DNA, the CDR3 is TGCGCCAGCAGCTTGTGGACAGGGGTGGATACTATATACAATGAGCAGTTCTTC. It encodes CASSLWTGVDTIYNEQFF.